This TCR beta chain derives from a study of blood T cell repertoires in COVID-19. Here immunoSEQ multiplex PCR was the method, and the copy in TCRdb shows in-frame clones only, minus some. The data hold around 68,000 clones, with about nine tenths observed a single time. This receptor was identified in a man aged 45-65 years with active COVID-19. The sequenced sample was peripheral blood.

CDR3 protein: CASSQTMGQGAWGNEQFF. The DNA for the CDR3 is TGTGCCAGCAGCCAGACCATGGGACAGGGGGCATGGGGCAATGAGCAGTTCTTC. The chain links TRBV7-3 to TRBJ2-1, with 12 bases fitting TRBD1. Germline V lookup: CDR1 SGHTA, CDR2 FQGTGA. The V gene end was trimmed by 5 bases and the J gene end by 6 bases; junction bases not matched to a gene: 14. This CDR3 region has 18 residues.